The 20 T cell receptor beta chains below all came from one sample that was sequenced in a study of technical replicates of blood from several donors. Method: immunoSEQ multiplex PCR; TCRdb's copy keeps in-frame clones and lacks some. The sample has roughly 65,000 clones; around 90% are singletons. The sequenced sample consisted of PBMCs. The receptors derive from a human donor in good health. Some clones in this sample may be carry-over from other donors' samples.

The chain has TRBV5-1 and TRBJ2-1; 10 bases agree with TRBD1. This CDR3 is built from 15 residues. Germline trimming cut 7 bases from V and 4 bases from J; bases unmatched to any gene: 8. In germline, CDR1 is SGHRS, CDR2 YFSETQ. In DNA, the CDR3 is TGCGCCAGCCGCTCCGGGACAGGGGAGTACAATGAGCAGTTCTTC. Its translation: CASRSGTGEYNEQFF.

As DNA, the CDR3 is TGTGCCAGCTCACCTCTGGAGACCCAGTACTTC. Amino acids: CASSPLETQYF. The rearrangement joins TRBV18 to TRBJ2-5; D is uncertain. Trimming pared 3 bases from V and 5 bases from J, leaving 4 bases between. Germline loops: CDR1 KGHSH, CDR2 LQKENI. CDR3 length: 11 amino acids.

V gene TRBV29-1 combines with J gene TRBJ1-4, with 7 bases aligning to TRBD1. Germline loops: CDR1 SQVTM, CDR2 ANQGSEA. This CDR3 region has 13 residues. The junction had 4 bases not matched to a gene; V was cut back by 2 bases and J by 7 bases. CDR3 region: CSVELGGSEKLFF. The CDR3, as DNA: TGCAGCGTTGAATTAGGGGGCAGTGAAAAACTGTTTTTT.

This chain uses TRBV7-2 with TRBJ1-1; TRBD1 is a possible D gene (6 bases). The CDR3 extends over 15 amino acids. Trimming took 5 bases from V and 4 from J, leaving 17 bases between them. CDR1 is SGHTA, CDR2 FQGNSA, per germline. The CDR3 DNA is TGTGCCAGCAGCCCCGACTGGGGAGGGGGCACTGAAGCTTTCTTT. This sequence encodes CASSPDWGGGTEAFF.

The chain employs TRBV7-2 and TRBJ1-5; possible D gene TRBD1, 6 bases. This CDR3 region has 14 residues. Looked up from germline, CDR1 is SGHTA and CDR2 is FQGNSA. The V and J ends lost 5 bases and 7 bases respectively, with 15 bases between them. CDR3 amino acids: CASSDDGGAQPQHF. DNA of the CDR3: TGTGCCAGCAGCGATGATGGGGGCGCCCAGCCCCAGCATTTT.

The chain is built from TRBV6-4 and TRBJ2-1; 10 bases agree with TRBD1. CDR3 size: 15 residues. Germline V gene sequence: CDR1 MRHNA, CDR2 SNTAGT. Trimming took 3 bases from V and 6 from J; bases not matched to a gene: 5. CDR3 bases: TGTGCCAGCAGTGATGCCGGGACAGGGGTCAATGAGCAGTTCTTC. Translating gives CASSDAGTGVNEQFF.

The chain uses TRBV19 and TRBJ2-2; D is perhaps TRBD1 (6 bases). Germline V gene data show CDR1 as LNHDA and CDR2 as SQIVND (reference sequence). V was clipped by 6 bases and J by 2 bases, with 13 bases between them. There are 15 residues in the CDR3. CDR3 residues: CASRTDRINTGELFF. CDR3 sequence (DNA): TGTGCCAGTAGGACCGACAGGATAAACACCGGGGAGCTGTTTTTT.

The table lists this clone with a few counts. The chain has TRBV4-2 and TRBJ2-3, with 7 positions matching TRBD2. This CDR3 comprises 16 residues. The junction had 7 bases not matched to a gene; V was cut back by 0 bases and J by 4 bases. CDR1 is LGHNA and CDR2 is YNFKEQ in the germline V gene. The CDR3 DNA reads TGTGCCAGCAGCCAAGATAAGGCTAGCGGTCCAGATACGCAGTATTTT. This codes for CASSQDKASGPDTQYF.

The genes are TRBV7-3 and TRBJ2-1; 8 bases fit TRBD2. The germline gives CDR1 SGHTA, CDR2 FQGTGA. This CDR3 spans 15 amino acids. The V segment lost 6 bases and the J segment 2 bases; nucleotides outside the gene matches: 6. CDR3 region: CASSYGGATYNEQFF. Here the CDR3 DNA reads TGTGCCAGCAGTTACGGGGGGGCCACCTACAATGAGCAGTTCTTC.

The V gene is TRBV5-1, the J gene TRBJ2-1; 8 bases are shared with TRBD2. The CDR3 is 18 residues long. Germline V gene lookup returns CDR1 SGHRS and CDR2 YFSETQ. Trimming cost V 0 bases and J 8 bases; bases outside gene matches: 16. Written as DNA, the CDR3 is TGCGCCAGCAGCTTGGCGGGATTTAGCGGGGCCAGCGGTCATGAGCAGTTCTTC. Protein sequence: CASSLAGFSGASGHEQFF.

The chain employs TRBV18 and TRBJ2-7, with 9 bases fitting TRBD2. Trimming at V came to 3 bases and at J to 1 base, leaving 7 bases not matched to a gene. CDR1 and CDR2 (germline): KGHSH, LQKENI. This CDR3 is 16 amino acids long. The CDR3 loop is CASSPTGLASSYEQYF. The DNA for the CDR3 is TGTGCCAGCTCACCGACCGGACTAGCGTCATCCTACGAGCAGTACTTC.

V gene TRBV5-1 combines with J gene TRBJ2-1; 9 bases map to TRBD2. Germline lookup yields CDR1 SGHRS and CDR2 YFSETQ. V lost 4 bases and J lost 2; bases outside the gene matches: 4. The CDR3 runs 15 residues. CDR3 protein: CASSHVAGAYNEQFF. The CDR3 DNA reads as TGCGCCAGCAGCCACGTAGCGGGAGCCTACAATGAGCAGTTCTTC.

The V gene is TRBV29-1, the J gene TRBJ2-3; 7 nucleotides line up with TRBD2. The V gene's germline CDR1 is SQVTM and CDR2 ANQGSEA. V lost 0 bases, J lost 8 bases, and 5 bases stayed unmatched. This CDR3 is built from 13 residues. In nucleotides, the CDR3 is TGCAGCGTTGAAGAACGGGGAGGGAGTACGCAGTATTTT. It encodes CSVEERGGSTQYF.

The CDR3: CASSPGRWARRDAGELFF. Here the CDR3 DNA reads TGTGCCAGCAGCCCGGGGAGGTGGGCCCGCAGGGACGCCGGGGAGCTGTTTTTT. The chain uses TRBV11-1 and TRBJ2-2; TRBD2 might be the D (6 bases). Trimming removed 5 bases at V and 6 bases at J, with 25 bases between. The V gene's germline CDR1 is SGHAT and CDR2 FQDESV (reference sequence). This CDR3 region has 18 residues.

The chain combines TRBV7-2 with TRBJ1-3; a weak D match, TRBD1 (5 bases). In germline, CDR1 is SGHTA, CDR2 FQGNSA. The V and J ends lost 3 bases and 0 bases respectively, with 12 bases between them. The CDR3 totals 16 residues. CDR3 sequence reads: CASSFGGVVSGNTIYF. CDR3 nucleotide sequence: TGTGCCAGCAGCTTTGGGGGGGTCGTCTCTGGAAACACCATATATTTT.

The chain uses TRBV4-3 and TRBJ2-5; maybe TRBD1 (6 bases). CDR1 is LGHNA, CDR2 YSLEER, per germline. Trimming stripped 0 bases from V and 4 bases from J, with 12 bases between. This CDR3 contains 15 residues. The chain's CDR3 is CASSQDRTVLETQYF. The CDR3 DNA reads TGCGCCAGCAGCCAAGATAGGACAGTATTAGAGACCCAGTACTTC.

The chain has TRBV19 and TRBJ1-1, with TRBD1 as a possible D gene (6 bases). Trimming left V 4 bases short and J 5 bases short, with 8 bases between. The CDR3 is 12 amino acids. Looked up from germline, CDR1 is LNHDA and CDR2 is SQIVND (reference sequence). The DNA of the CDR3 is TGTGCCAGTAGTACAGGGGCTACTGAAGCTTTCTTT. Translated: CASSTGATEAFF. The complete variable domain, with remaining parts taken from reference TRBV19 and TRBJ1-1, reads DGGITQSPKYLFRKEGQNVTLSCEQNLNHDAMYWYRQDPGQGLRLIYYSQIVNDFQKGDIAEGYSVSREKKESFPLTVTSAQKNPTAFYLCASSTGATEAFFGQGTRLTVV.

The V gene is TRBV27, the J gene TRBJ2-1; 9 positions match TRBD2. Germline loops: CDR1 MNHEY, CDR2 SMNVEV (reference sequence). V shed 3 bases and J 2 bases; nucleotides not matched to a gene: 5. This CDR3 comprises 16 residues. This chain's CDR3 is CASSFGGRGPYNEQFF. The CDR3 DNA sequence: TGTGCCAGCAGTTTTGGCGGGAGGGGCCCCTACAATGAGCAGTTCTTC.

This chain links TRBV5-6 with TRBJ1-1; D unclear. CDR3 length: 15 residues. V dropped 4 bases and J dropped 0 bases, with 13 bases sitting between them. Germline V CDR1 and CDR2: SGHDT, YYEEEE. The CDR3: CASSLLGGMNTEAFF. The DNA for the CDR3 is TGTGCCAGCAGCCTTTTGGGAGGCATGAACACTGAAGCTTTCTTT.

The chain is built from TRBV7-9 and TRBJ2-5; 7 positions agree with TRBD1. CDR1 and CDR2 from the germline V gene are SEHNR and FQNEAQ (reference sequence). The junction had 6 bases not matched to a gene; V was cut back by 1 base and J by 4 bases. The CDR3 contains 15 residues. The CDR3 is CASSLGRGLGETQYF. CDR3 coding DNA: TGTGCCAGCAGCTTAGGAAGGGGGCTCGGAGAGACCCAGTACTTC.